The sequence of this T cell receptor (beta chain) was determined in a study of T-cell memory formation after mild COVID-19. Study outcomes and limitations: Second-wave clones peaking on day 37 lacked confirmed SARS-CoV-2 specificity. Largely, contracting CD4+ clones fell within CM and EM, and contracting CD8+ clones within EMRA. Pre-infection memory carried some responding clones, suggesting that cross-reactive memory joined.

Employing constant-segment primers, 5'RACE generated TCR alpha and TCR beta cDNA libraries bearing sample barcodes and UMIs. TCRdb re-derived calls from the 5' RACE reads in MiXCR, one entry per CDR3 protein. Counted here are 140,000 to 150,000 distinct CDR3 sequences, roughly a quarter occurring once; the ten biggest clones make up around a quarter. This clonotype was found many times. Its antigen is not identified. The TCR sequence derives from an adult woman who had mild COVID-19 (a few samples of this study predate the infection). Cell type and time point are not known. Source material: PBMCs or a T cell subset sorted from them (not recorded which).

The CDR3 is CAWAPAADTQYF. Here the CDR3 DNA reads TGTGCCTGGGCCCCCGCTGCAGATACGCAGTATTTT. This chain connects TRBV30 to TRBJ2-3; D ambiguous. Germline V CDR1 and CDR2: GTSNPN, SVGIG (reference sequence). The CDR3 is 12 amino acids. Trimming removed 5 bases from V and 4 bases from J, with 10 bases in between.